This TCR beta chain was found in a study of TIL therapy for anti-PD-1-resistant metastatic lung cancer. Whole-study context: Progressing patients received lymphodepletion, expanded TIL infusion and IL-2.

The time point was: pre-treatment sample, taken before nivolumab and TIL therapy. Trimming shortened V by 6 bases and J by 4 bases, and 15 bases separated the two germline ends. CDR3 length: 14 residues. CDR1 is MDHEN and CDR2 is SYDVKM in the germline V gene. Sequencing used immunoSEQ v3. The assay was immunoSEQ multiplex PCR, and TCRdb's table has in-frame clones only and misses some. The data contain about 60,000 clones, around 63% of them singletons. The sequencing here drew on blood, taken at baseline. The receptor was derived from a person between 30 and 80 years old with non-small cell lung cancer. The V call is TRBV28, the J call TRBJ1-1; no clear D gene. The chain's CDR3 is CASSPPVWGTEAFF. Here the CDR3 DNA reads TGTGCCAGCAGCCCGCCGGTATGGGGCACTGAAGCTTTCTTT.